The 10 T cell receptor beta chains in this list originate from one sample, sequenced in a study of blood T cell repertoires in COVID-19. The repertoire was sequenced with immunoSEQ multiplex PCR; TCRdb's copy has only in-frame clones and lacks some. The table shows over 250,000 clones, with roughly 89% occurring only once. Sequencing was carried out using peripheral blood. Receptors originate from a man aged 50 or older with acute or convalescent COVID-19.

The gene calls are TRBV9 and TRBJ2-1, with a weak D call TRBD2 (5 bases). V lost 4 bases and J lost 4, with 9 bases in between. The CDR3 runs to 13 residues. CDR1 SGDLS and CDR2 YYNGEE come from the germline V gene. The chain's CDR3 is CASSPGDYNEQFF. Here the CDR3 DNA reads TGTGCCAGCAGCCCCGGGGATTACAATGAGCAGTTCTTC. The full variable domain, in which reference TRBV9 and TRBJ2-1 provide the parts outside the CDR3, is DSGVTQTPKHLITATGQRVTLRCSPRSGDLSVYWYQQSLDQGLQFLIQYYNGEERAKGNILERFSAQQFPDLHSELNLSSLELGDSALYFCASSPGDYNEQFFGPGTRLTVL.

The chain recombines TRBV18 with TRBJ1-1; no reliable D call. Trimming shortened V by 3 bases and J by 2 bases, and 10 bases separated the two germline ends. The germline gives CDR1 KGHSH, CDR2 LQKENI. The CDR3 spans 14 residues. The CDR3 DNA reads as TGTGCCAGCTCACCCGAGGTCCGCAACACTGAAGCTTTCTTT. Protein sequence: CASSPEVRNTEAFF.

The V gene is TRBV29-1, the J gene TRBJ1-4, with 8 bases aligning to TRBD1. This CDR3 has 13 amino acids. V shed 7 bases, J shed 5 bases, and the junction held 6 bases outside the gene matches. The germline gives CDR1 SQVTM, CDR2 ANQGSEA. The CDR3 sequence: CSGQGSGNEKLFF. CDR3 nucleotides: TGCAGCGGACAGGGGTCTGGAAATGAAAAACTGTTTTTT.

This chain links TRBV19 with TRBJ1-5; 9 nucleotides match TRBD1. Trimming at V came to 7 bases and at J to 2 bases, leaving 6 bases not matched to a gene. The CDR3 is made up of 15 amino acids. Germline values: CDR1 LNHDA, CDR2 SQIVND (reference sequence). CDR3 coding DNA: TGTGCCAGTACTGATACAGGGGGCGGCAATCAGCCCCAGCATTTT. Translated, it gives CASTDTGGGNQPQHF. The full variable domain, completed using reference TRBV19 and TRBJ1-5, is DGGITQSPKYLFRKEGQNVTLSCEQNLNHDAMYWYRQDPGQGLRLIYYSQIVNDFQKGDIAEGYSVSREKKESFPLTVTSAQKNPTAFYLCASTDTGGGNQPQHFGDGTRLSIL.

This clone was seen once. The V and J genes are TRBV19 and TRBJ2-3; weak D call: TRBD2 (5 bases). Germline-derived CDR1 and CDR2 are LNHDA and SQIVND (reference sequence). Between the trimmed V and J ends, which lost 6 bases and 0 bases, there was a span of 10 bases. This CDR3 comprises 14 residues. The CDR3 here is CASRTGSSTDTQYF. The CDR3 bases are TGTGCCAGTAGAACGGGGTCTAGCACAGATACGCAGTATTTT.

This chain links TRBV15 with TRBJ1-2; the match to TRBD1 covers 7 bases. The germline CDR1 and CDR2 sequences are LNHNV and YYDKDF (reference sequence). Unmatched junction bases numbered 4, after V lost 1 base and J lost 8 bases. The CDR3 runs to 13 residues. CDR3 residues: CATSRGQGLGYTF. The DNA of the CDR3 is TGTGCCACCAGCAGAGGACAGGGCCTGGGCTACACCTTC.

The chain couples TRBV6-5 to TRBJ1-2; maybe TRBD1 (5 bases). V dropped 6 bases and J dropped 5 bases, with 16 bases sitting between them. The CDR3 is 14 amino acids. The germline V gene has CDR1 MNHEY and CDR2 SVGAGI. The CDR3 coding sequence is TGTGCCAGCAGGGGACTCCCCCTCGGATATGGCTACACCTTC. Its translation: CASRGLPLGYGYTF.

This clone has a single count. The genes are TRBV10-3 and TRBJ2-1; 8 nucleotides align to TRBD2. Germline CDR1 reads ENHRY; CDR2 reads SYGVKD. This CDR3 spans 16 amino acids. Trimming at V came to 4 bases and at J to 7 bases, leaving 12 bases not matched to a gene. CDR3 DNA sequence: TGTGCCATCAGTGCGGGACTAGGGGGTTTGTGGAATGAGCAGTTCTTC. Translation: CAISAGLGGLWNEQFF.

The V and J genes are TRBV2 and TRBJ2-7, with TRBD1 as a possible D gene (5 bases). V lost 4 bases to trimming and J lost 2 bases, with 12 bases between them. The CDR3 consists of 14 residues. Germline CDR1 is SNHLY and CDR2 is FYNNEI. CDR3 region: CASSGRTPPYEQYF. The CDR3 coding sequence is TGTGCCAGCAGTGGGCGGACACCTCCCTACGAGCAGTACTTC.

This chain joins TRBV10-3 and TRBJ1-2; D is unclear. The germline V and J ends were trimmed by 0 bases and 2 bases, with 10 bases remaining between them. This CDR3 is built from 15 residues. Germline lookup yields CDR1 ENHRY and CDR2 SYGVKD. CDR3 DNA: TGTGCCATCAGTGAGTCGAAGACTTCCAACTATGGCTACACCTTC. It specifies CAISESKTSNYGYTF.